What follows describes a single T cell receptor beta chain. The germline V gene encodes CDR1 SGHTA and CDR2 FQGNSA. Trimming at V came to 1 base and at J to 9 bases, leaving 11 bases not matched to a gene. This CDR3 comprises 15 residues. Sequenced by immunoSEQ multiplex PCR; TCRdb stores in-frame clones only, minus some. The profile shows 74,000 or so clones, approximately 96% of them singletons. This sample was taken from a study of technical replicates of blood from a handful of donors. The clonotype comes from a human donor in good health. The V and J genes are TRBV7-2 and TRBJ2-7; 8 nucleotides agree with TRBD2. Sequencing was done on a sample of T cells isolated from PBMCs. The CDR3 DNA reads TGTGCCAGCAGCTTAGGGACTAGCAGATCTACGGGGCAGTACTTC. Its protein product is CASSLGTSRSTGQYF.